The 5 T cell receptor beta chains listed next were all sequenced from one sample in a study of shared clonotypes between healthy human individuals. The repertoire was sequenced with immunoSEQ multiplex PCR; TCRdb's copy has only in-frame clones and lacks some. This sample carries roughly 810,000 clones, just over 95% of them seen once, and the ten largest clones take roughly 0.23%. Selected positively for CCR7 and CD45RO-negative, naive CD8 cells excluded terminally differentiated effector memory CD45RA+ cells. Sequenced sample: naive CD8+ T cells sorted from blood. These receptors all stem from a man aged 25 to 40 in good health.

The V gene is TRBV27, the J gene TRBJ2-2; D possibly corresponds to TRBD2 (6 bases). Germline lookup yields CDR1 MNHEY and CDR2 SMNVEV (reference sequence). There are 14 residues in the CDR3. The V and J ends lost 0 bases and 10 bases respectively, with 12 bases between them. DNA of the CDR3: TGTGCCAGCAGTTTATCGATTGGAGGGGTGGAGCTGTTTTTT. Protein product: CASSLSIGGVELFF.

The rearrangement uses TRBV27 and TRBJ2-7, with D perhaps TRBD2 (5 bases). CDR1 and CDR2 (germline): MNHEY, SMNVEV (reference sequence). Trimming took off 6 bases at V and 1 base at J, with 10 bases between the two ends. The CDR3 has 13 amino acids. Here the CDR3 DNA reads TGTGCCAGCAGACTCCGGGGTTCCTACGAGCAGTACTTC. Encoded protein: CASRLRGSYEQYF.

The V and J genes are TRBV10-3 and TRBJ1-5; D uncertain. The germline gives CDR1 ENHRY, CDR2 SYGVKD. The V and J ends lost 6 bases and 2 bases respectively, with 11 bases between them. The CDR3 is 14 amino acids. In DNA form, the CDR3 reads TGTGCCATCAGGGAGGCCGGGGGCAATCAGCCCCAGCATTTT. This sequence encodes CAIREAGGNQPQHF.

The chain recombines TRBV12-5 with TRBJ2-1; D is ambiguous. The V gene lost 0 bases and the J gene lost 14 bases, with 14 bases spanning the gap. In germline, CDR1 is LGHNT, CDR2 FRNRAP. The CDR3 is 13 amino acids. CDR3: CASGLVPSTPEFF. CDR3 coding DNA: TGTGCTAGTGGTTTGGTACCTTCTACGCCCGAGTTCTTC.

This clone was recorded only once. The chain carries TRBV11-2 and TRBJ2-3; TRBD2 aligns across 7 bases. V shed 1 base, J shed 4 bases, and the junction held 5 bases outside the gene matches. The CDR3 sequence is 15 residues long. CDR1 and CDR2 (germline): SGHAT, FQNNGV. CDR3 in DNA: TGTGCCAGCAGCTTAGGACTAGCCACTGCAGATACGCAGTATTTT. It specifies CASSLGLATADTQYF.